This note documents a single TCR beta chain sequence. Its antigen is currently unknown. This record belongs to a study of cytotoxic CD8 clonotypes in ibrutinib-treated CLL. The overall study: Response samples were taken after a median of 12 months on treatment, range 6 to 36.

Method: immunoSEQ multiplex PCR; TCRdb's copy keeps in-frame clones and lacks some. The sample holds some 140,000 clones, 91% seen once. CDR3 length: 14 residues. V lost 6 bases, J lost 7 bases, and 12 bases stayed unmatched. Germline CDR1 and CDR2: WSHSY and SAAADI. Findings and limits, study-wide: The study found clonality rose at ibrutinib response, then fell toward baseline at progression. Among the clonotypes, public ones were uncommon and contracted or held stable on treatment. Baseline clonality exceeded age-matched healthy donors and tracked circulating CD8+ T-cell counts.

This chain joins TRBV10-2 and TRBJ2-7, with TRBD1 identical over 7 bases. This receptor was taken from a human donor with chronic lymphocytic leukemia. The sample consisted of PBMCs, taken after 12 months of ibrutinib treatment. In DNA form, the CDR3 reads TGCGCCAGCAGGGAAGGGACAGTGACGGGGGAGCAGTACTTC. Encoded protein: CASREGTVTGEQYF.